The next 29 T cell receptor beta chains were all read from a single sample in a study of T cell repertoires in ileal Crohn's disease. Clones were sequenced by immunoSEQ multiplex PCR, and TCRdb holds only the in-frame ones, with some missing. The sample yields around 15,000 clones, under 80% seen once. Specified time point: inflamed ileum from the surgical specimen. The source material was ileal tissue. The receptors stem from an adult with Crohn's disease.

J is TRBJ1-6 and V is TRBV7-9, with a possible D match to TRBD1 (6 bases). Trimming took off 1 base at V and 10 bases at J, with 14 bases between the two ends. CDR1 SEHNR and CDR2 FQNEAQ come from the germline V gene (reference sequence). The CDR3 sequence is 15 residues long. Here the CDR3 reads CASSLEGGVKSPLHF. CDR3 in DNA: TGTGCCAGCAGCTTAGAGGGGGGGGTGAAGTCACCCCTCCACTTT.

The chain couples TRBV9 to TRBJ1-3; unclear D gene. V lost 3 bases, J lost 0 bases, and 13 bases lay in between. This CDR3 has 16 amino acids. Per germline, CDR1 SGDLS and CDR2 YYNGEE. CDR3 in DNA: TGTGCCAGCAGCGCACCGGACGTTCCCTCTGGAAACACCATATATTTT. Residues: CASSAPDVPSGNTIYF.

The rearrangement joins TRBV5-1 to TRBJ2-5; 8 bases line up with TRBD2. Per germline, CDR1 SGHRS and CDR2 YFSETQ. The CDR3 has 14 amino acids. V trimming: 4 bases; J trimming: 4 bases; junction bases outside the gene matches: 6. For the CDR3, the DNA is TGCGCCAGCAGCGGGGGACGGGAGGGAGAGACCCAGTACTTC. It codes for CASSGGREGETQYF.

V and J are TRBV7-3 and TRBJ1-2; D possibly corresponds to TRBD1 (6 bases). CDR3 size: 15 residues. Germline CDR1 and CDR2: SGHTA and FQGTGA. V was cut by 2 bases and J by 4 bases, with 14 bases left in between. The chain's CDR3 is CASSLGDRPPYGYTF. In nucleotides, the CDR3 is TGTGCCAGCAGCTTAGGCGACAGGCCTCCCTATGGCTACACCTTC.

The chain has TRBV9 and TRBJ2-1; 9 nucleotides align to TRBD2. The length of the CDR3 is 17 residues. V was pared by 6 bases and J by 0 bases, with 10 bases of the junction left unmatched. The V gene's germline CDR1 is SGDLS and CDR2 YYNGEE. The CDR3 region is CASNGGGAVFSYNEQFF. In DNA, the CDR3 is TGTGCCAGCAATGGCGGGGGGGCGGTCTTCTCCTACAATGAGCAGTTCTTC.

This clone was seen only a few times. This sample also contains other DNA sequences that code for the same CDR3. The CDR3 DNA reads TGCGCCAGCAGCTTGGGGGTATTGGACACTGAAGCTTTCTTT. It specifies CASSLGVLDTEAFF. The J gene is TRBJ1-1, the V gene TRBV5-1; D not resolved. Trimming removed 0 bases at V and 3 bases at J, with 9 bases between. This CDR3 spans 14 amino acids. Germline V lookup: CDR1 SGHRS, CDR2 YFSETQ.

CDR3 residues: CATPRLQGAFYGYTF. The CDR3 coding sequence is TGTGCCACCCCCCGGCTACAGGGGGCATTCTATGGCTACACCTTC. This chain links TRBV2 with TRBJ1-2, with 9 bases aligning to TRBD1. The germline gives CDR1 SNHLY, CDR2 FYNNEI. Trimming at V came to 10 bases and at J to 4 bases, leaving 13 bases not matched to a gene. The CDR3 runs to 15 residues.

The chain joins TRBV27 to TRBJ2-6; 7 nucleotides agree with TRBD1. Germline V gene lookup returns CDR1 MNHEY and CDR2 SMNVEV (reference sequence). The CDR3 has 16 amino acids. The V gene end was trimmed by 4 bases and the J gene end by 0 bases; junction bases not matched to a gene: 3. The CDR3 sequence: CASSWTGLSGANVLTF. In DNA form, the CDR3 reads TGTGCCAGCAGTTGGACAGGACTCTCTGGGGCCAACGTCCTGACTTTC. Full variable domain (rest looked up from reference TRBV27 and TRBJ2-6): EAQVTQNPRYLITVTGKKLTVTCSQNMNHEYMSWYRQDPGLGLRQIYYSMNVEVTDKGDVPEGYKVSRKEKRNFPLILESPSPNQTSLYFCASSWTGLSGANVLTFGAGSRLTVL.

The rearrangement uses TRBV7-6 and TRBJ1-1; no reliable D call. CDR1 is SGHVS and CDR2 is FNYEAQ in the germline V gene. V was shortened by 4 bases and J by 1 base, with 13 bases between the two germline ends. The CDR3 loop spans 15 amino acids. The CDR3 loop is CASSSQIYSNTEAFF. The CDR3 region has the DNA TGTGCCAGCAGCTCCCAGATCTACTCGAACACTGAAGCTTTCTTT.

V gene TRBV30 combines with J gene TRBJ2-7; the D gene is possibly TRBD1 (5 bases). The CDR3 contains 13 residues. Trimming cost V 0 bases and J 7 bases, with 13 bases left between them. CDR1 GTSNPN and CDR2 SVGIG come from the germline V gene (reference sequence). CDR3 in amino acids: CAWSVGAPGEQYF. CDR3 DNA sequence: TGTGCCTGGAGTGTAGGGGCCCCAGGAGAGCAGTACTTC.

This clone is classed as large. V is TRBV2 and J is TRBJ1-5; no clear D. The CDR3 is made up of 15 amino acids. The V gene lost 4 bases and the J gene lost 5 bases, with 15 bases spanning the gap. CDR1 is SNHLY and CDR2 is FYNNEI in the germline V gene. CDR3 region: CASSGGQTDYQPQHF. The DNA of the CDR3 is TGTGCCAGCAGTGGGGGTCAGACGGACTATCAGCCCCAGCATTTT.

The rearrangement links TRBV18 to TRBJ2-3; D gene ambiguous. Germline V gene data show CDR1 as KGHSH and CDR2 as LQKENI. The ends were cut back, 0 bases at V and 0 bases at J, with 4 bases in the middle. The length of the CDR3 is 14 residues. CDR3 amino acids: CASSPPSSTDTQYF. DNA of the CDR3: TGTGCCAGCTCACCACCTTCTAGCACAGATACGCAGTATTTT. Drawing the rest from reference TRBV18 and TRBJ2-3, the complete variable domain is NAGVMQNPRHLVRRRGQEARLRCSPMKGHSHVYWYRQLPEEGLKFMVYLQKENIIDESGMPKERFSAEFPKEGPSILRIQQVVRGDSAAYFCASSPPSSTDTQYFGPGTRLTVL.

V is TRBV30 and J is TRBJ2-1; 7 bases agree with TRBD1. CDR1 GTSNPN and CDR2 SVGIG come from the germline V gene (reference sequence). J gave up 7 bases and V 1 base, and 10 bases lay outside the gene matches. The CDR3 length is 15 residues. This chain's CDR3 is CAWSGTGVFNNEQFF. The CDR3 DNA sequence: TGTGCCTGGAGTGGAACAGGGGTGTTCAATAATGAGCAGTTCTTC.

This chain uses TRBV30 with TRBJ1-5; TRBD1 matches 9 bases. The CDR3 spans 17 residues. V lost 2 bases to trimming and J lost 4 bases; unmatched junction nucleotides: 12. Germline CDR1 and CDR2: GTSNPN and SVGIG (reference sequence). The CDR3 nucleotides read TGTGCCTGGAGTCCAACAGTACAGGGGGCTCTTAATCAGCCCCAGCATTTT. Translated: CAWSPTVQGALNQPQHF.

This chain uses TRBV7-8 with TRBJ2-7; TRBD2 agrees at 7 bases. Germline values: CDR1 SGHVS, CDR2 FQNEAQ. The CDR3 consists of 14 residues. With 5 bases clipped from V and 2 bases from J, the junction kept 6 bases outside the gene matches. CDR3 in DNA: TGTGCCAGCAGCCCTTGGGACTACGCCTACGAGCAGTACTTC. Protein: CASSPWDYAYEQYF. Supplemented by reference TRBV7-8 and TRBJ2-7, the full variable domain reads GAGVSQSPRYKVAKRGQDVALRCDPISGHVSLFWYQQALGQGPEFLTYFQNEAQLDKSGLPSDRFFAERPEGSVSTLKIQRTQQEDSAVYLCASSPWDYAYEQYFGPGTRLTVT.

The chain combines TRBV19 with TRBJ1-2, with TRBD1 matching 10 bases. Germline values: CDR1 LNHDA, CDR2 SQIVND (reference sequence). V was pared by 1 base and J by 4 bases, with 0 bases of the junction left unmatched. The CDR3 extends over 14 amino acids. CDR3 DNA: TGTGCCAGTAGTATAGGACAGGGGGCCTATGGCTACACCTTC. This translates into CASSIGQGAYGYTF. Drawing the rest from reference TRBV19 and TRBJ1-2, the complete variable domain is DGGITQSPKYLFRKEGQNVTLSCEQNLNHDAMYWYRQDPGQGLRLIYYSQIVNDFQKGDIAEGYSVSREKKESFPLTVTSAQKNPTAFYLCASSIGQGAYGYTFGSGTRLTVV.

Judged by abundance, this clone is large. In the same sample, other DNA sequences code for this CDR3. The chain uses TRBV6-1 and TRBJ2-7; weak D call: TRBD1 (5 bases). This CDR3 has 13 residues. V shed 3 bases and J shed 2 bases, with 8 bases lying between them. Germline V lookup: CDR1 MNHNS, CDR2 SASEGT. CDR3 DNA: TGTGCCAGCAGTGACGACAGCCCCTACGAGCAGTACTTC. It yields the protein CASSDDSPYEQYF.

The V gene is TRBV15, the J gene TRBJ2-6, with TRBD2 matching 7 bases. Germline values: CDR1 LNHNV, CDR2 YYDKDF (reference sequence). V gave up 8 bases and J gave up 0 bases; unmatched junction bases: 7. This CDR3 contains 16 residues. CDR3 residues: CATAQGGNSGANVLTF. The CDR3, as DNA: TGTGCCACCGCTCAGGGAGGGAACTCTGGGGCCAACGTCCTGACTTTC.

CDR3 sequence reads: CASSPPRAVNTEAFF. CDR3 nucleotides: TGTGCCAGCAGCCCCCCGAGGGCTGTGAACACTGAAGCTTTCTTT. This chain links TRBV7-2 with TRBJ1-1; D is uncertain. The CDR3 has 15 residues. Germline V lookup: CDR1 SGHTA, CDR2 FQGNSA. V lost 5 bases and J 0 bases, leaving 13 bases between the germline ends.

The chain employs TRBV25-1 and TRBJ2-7; no definite D call. CDR3 length: 14 amino acids. Germline assignment: CDR1 MGHDK and CDR2 SYGVNS. With 10 bases removed from V and 1 base from J, the gap between germline ends came to 17 bases. For the CDR3, the DNA is TGTGCCACCTCCTCGGAGTGGGCATCCTACGAGCAGTACTTC. Protein product: CATSSEWASYEQYF.

This clone was seen more than once but under ten times. This chain connects TRBV15 to TRBJ1-1, with D possibly being TRBD1 (5 bases). Germline CDR1 LNHNV, CDR2 YYDKDF (reference sequence). V lost 3 bases to trimming and J lost 7 bases, with 12 bases between them. CDR3 length: 13 residues. The chain's CDR3 is CATSSDRGGEAFF. CDR3 DNA: TGTGCCACCAGCAGCGACCGTGGGGGTGAAGCTTTCTTT.

The chain links TRBV7-9 to TRBJ1-5; 7 nucleotides align to TRBD1. This CDR3 contains 14 residues. Germline assignment: CDR1 SEHNR and CDR2 FQNEAQ (reference sequence). With 5 bases clipped from V and 5 bases from J, the junction kept 6 bases outside the gene matches. The CDR3 DNA sequence: TGTGCCAGCAGCCGGGACAGTGGCTATCAGCCCCAGCATTTT. Amino acids: CASSRDSGYQPQHF.

The gene calls are TRBV19 and TRBJ2-1; the match to TRBD2 covers 15 bases. Germline V gene data show CDR1 as LNHDA and CDR2 as SQIVND (reference sequence). The CDR3 totals 17 residues. V lost 5 bases and J lost 1; bases outside the gene matches: 3. CDR3 sequence (DNA): TGTGCCAGTAGTCCGGGACTAGCGGGGGGATCCTACAATGAGCAGTTCTTC. Protein product: CASSPGLAGGSYNEQFF. Full variable domain (outside the CDR3, taken from reference TRBV19 and TRBJ2-1): DGGITQSPKYLFRKEGQNVTLSCEQNLNHDAMYWYRQDPGQGLRLIYYSQIVNDFQKGDIAEGYSVSREKKESFPLTVTSAQKNPTAFYLCASSPGLAGGSYNEQFFGPGTRLTVL.

This chain joins TRBV18 and TRBJ2-7; possibly TRBD1 for D (6 bases). Germline assignment: CDR1 KGHSH and CDR2 LQKENI. The CDR3 spans 14 residues. V was pared by 3 bases and J by 2 bases, with 11 bases between. CDR3 sequence reads: CASSPGTYTYEQYF. The DNA of the CDR3 is TGTGCCAGCTCACCCGGGACATATACCTACGAGCAGTACTTC.

The rearrangement links TRBV29-1 to TRBJ2-7, with 7 bases that match TRBD1. The V gene's germline CDR1 is SQVTM and CDR2 ANQGSEA. J gave up 2 bases and V 4 bases, and 8 bases lay outside the gene matches. CDR3 length equals 14 residues. CDR3 sequence reads: CSVAGGQSTYEQYF. For the CDR3, the DNA is TGCAGCGTTGCTGGGGGACAGTCAACCTACGAGCAGTACTTC.

The V and J genes are TRBV18 and TRBJ1-1; perhaps TRBD1 as D (6 bases). Germline V gene sequence: CDR1 KGHSH, CDR2 LQKENI. Trimming took off 3 bases at V and 1 base at J, with 12 bases between the two ends. The CDR3 loop spans 15 amino acids. CDR3 sequence: CASSPRKGGNTEAFF. CDR3 DNA: TGTGCCAGCTCACCGCGAAAGGGGGGGAACACTGAAGCTTTCTTT.

The V and J genes are TRBV5-1 and TRBJ1-6, with a possible D match to TRBD1 (5 bases). Germline V gives CDR1 SGHRS, CDR2 YFSETQ. This CDR3 comprises 17 residues. V was clipped by 0 bases and J by 5 bases, with 15 bases between them. The DNA of the CDR3 is TGCGCCAGCAGCTTGGCCGTGGGGGTCGGCGATAATTCACCCCTCCACTTT. It encodes CASSLAVGVGDNSPLHF.

The V and J genes are TRBV5-5 and TRBJ1-4, with 7 bases fitting TRBD1. V shed 4 bases, J shed 8 bases, and the junction held 11 bases outside the gene matches. The CDR3 is 15 amino acids. Germline CDR1 reads SGHKS; CDR2 reads YYEKEE (reference sequence). This chain's CDR3 is CASSPPGQSSEKLFF. The DNA for the CDR3 is TGTGCCAGCAGCCCTCCGGGACAGTCTTCCGAAAAACTGTTTTTT. Supplemented by reference TRBV5-5 and TRBJ1-4, the full variable domain reads DAGVTQSPTHLIKTRGQQVTLRCSPISGHKSVSWYQQVLGQGPQFIFQYYEKEERGRGNFPDRFSARQFPNYSSELNVNALLLGDSALYLCASSPPGQSSEKLFFGSGTQLSVL.

J is TRBJ1-2 and V is TRBV25-1; no reliable D call. V shed 0 bases and J shed 8 bases, with 13 bases lying between them. There are 14 residues in the CDR3. Germline-derived CDR1 and CDR2 are MGHDK and SYGVNS. The CDR3 loop reads CASSEYLGQHGYTF. The CDR3 DNA follows: TGTGCCAGCAGTGAATATCTGGGTCAGCACGGCTACACCTTC.